The rows below give T cell receptor beta chains drawn from one sample of a study of shared clonotypes between healthy human individuals. Profiling relied on immunoSEQ multiplex PCR, and the TCRdb table lists in-frame clones only, not all of them. The data hold about 490,000 clones, with 75% to 85% observed a single time. Sequenced sample: PBMCs. These receptors all stem from a woman in her thirties or forties in good health. Some clones in this sample may be carry-over from other donors' samples. CDR3s leave out the opening cysteine and the closing phenylalanine or tryptophan. A D gene is named only where the DNA matches it firmly. Clone size is shown for a subset of rows, as once, few, many or a class of expanded clone.

D	J	size	V	CDR3
TRBD2	TRBJ2-7	NA	TRBV13	ASSLQGLAGVYEQY
TRBD2	TRBJ2-7	few	TRBV28	ASEAGGHEQY
NA	TRBJ2-1	NA	TRBV7-9	ASSQDLGGHNEQF
TRBD2	TRBJ2-2	few	TRBV19	ASSVLPPTSGNTGELF
NA	TRBJ2-7	NA	TRBV18	ASSPNGGTLYEQY
TRBD1	TRBJ1-2	NA	TRBV5-6	ASSLGTGGPNYGYT
NA	TRBJ2-1	many	TRBV30	AADGEQF
TRBD2	TRBJ2-3	few	TRBV7-2	ASSLDPGLAGDTDTQY
NA	NA	NA	TRBV28	ASSPPGGGPNPEQY
TRBD1	TRBJ2-4	NA	TRBV5-8	ASSLGTGTNIQY
TRBD1	TRBJ2-5	few	TRBV7-9	ASSSRTGNAVETQY
TRBD1	TRBJ2-1	NA	TRBV29-1	SVEDFRDRAKRYNEQF
NA	TRBJ2-5	NA	TRBV18	ASSPQQGAGETQY
NA	TRBJ2-2	NA	TRBV7-3	ASSLNPGDTGELF
TRBD2	TRBJ2-3	NA	TRBV11-3	ASSLGASGIRETDTQY
NA	TRBJ2-7	NA	TRBV16	ASSQQGYEQY
NA	TRBJ1-4	NA	TRBV9	ASSVEFGSGLNEKLF
TRBD1	TRBJ1-2	NA	TRBV11-2	ASRATGLRDYGYT
NA	TRBJ2-1	NA	TRBV10-2	ASNSHGSNEQF
TRBD1	TRBJ1-5	NA	TRBV6-5	ASSKLQGGNQPQH
NA	TRBJ2-7	NA	TRBV2	ASSVPVGYEQY
NA	TRBJ1-3	NA	TRBV7-9	ASSLRSGAASGNTIY
NA	TRBJ1-1	many	TRBV5-1	ASSLIPTNQKSTGQVTEAF
TRBD2	TRBJ2-3	NA	TRBV25-1	ASSDLAGGLSDTQY
TRBD1	TRBJ2-2	few	TRBV15	ATSPMRGPGELF
NA	TRBJ2-1	NA	TRBV5-1	ASSLRDYNEQF
TRBD1	TRBJ2-3	NA	TRBV19	ATSGTGGTDTQY
TRBD1	TRBJ2-7	many	TRBV28	ASTNRGPYEQY
NA	TRBJ2-7	NA	TRBV10-1	ASSPQRVARSYEQY
TRBD2	TRBJ2-7	NA	TRBV12-5	ASGLVAPQDQLAVYEQY
TRBD1	TRBJ1-4	few	TRBV27	ASSLRGPRGSEKLF
NA	TRBJ2-7	NA	TRBV9	ASSPDWTDYEQY
NA	TRBJ1-1	few	TRBV29-1	SVEEAGRDTEAF
NA	TRBJ2-7	NA	TRBV5-1	ASSFDPLPSSYEQY
NA	TRBJ2-7	NA	TRBV5-6	ASSLEGVAYSYEQY